Below, 30 T cell receptor beta chains from the same sample are listed, as sequenced in a study of blood T cell repertoires in COVID-19. Method: immunoSEQ multiplex PCR; TCRdb's copy keeps in-frame clones and lacks some. The data hold approximately 190,000 clones, with 85% to 90% observed a single time. Sequencing was carried out using peripheral blood. The receptors derive from a man aged 35 to 55 with active or convalescent COVID-19.

The CDR3 here is CASSLYRGDGYTF. In DNA form, the CDR3 reads TGTGCCAGCAGTTTGTACAGGGGGGATGGCTACACCTTC. The chain has TRBV6-2 or TRBV6-3 and TRBJ1-2; 8 bases are a match to TRBD1. CDR3 length: 13 residues. Germline V gene sequence: CDR1 MNHEY, CDR2 SVGEGT. V shed 4 bases and J 6 bases; nucleotides not matched to a gene: 4.

In its sample, this clone was seen once. The chain employs TRBV9 and TRBJ2-1, with D perhaps matching TRBD2 (6 bases). CDR3 length: 16 residues. Trimming stripped 0 bases from V and 4 bases from J, with 14 bases between. Germline assignment: CDR1 SGDLS and CDR2 YYNGEE. The CDR3 protein is CASSVAAGLKYNEQFF. CDR3 nucleotides: TGTGCCAGCAGCGTAGCTGCGGGGCTAAAATACAATGAGCAGTTCTTC.

This chain connects TRBV5-1 to TRBJ1-3; 9 bases are a match to TRBD1. Germline CDR1 and CDR2: SGHRS and YFSETQ. CDR3 length: 15 amino acids. Germline trimming cut 2 bases from V and 2 bases from J; bases unmatched to any gene: 2. CDR3 DNA: TGCGCCAGCAGCTTACAGGGGGCGGCTGGAAACACCATATATTTT. It codes for CASSLQGAAGNTIYF.

The rearrangement joins TRBV7-3 to TRBJ1-2, with D maybe TRBD1 (5 bases). Trimming shortened V by 3 bases and J by 6 bases, and 11 bases separated the two germline ends. The CDR3 is 13 residues long. Looked up from germline, CDR1 is SGHTA and CDR2 is FQGTGA. CDR3 DNA: TGTGCCAGCAGCTTCGGGAGGGGTGATGGCTACACCTTC. Encoded protein: CASSFGRGDGYTF.

The chain joins TRBV6-6 to TRBJ1-4, with 9 bases fitting TRBD1. There are 15 residues in the CDR3. Per germline, CDR1 MNHNY and CDR2 SVGAGI (reference sequence). Losses at the gene ends were 4 bases for V and 8 bases for J; bases not matched to a gene: 8. In DNA form, the CDR3 reads TGTGCCAGCAGTTTCCCGGACAGGGGAGAGGAAAAACTGTTTTTT. Translated: CASSFPDRGEEKLFF.

This rearrangement joins TRBV5-6 to TRBJ1-5; possible D gene TRBD1, 5 bases. Germline-derived CDR1 and CDR2 are SGHDT and YYEEEE. The CDR3 contains 15 residues. The ends were cut back, 4 bases at V and 0 bases at J, with 11 bases in the middle. CDR3 in DNA: TGTGCCAGCAGCGCCCGGGGGTTTAGCAATCAGCCCCAGCATTTT. This encodes CASSARGFSNQPQHF.

The rearrangement links TRBV18 to TRBJ1-3; D uncertain. V lost 2 bases and J lost 4, with 9 bases in between. CDR1 is KGHSH and CDR2 is LQKENI in the germline V gene. CDR3 size: 14 residues. CDR3: CASSPSDSGNTIYF. The CDR3 coding sequence is TGTGCCAGCTCACCAAGCGATTCAGGAAACACCATATATTTT.

The chain employs TRBV5-1 and TRBJ2-2; TRBD1 aligns across 11 bases. J lost 2 bases, V lost 2 bases, and 8 bases had no gene match. The CDR3 totals 18 residues. The germline V gene encodes CDR1 SGHRS and CDR2 YFSETQ. The CDR3 coding sequence is TGCGCCAGCAGCTTAGGGACAGGGGGGTCCATTAACACCGGGGAGCTGTTTTTT. Its translation is CASSLGTGGSINTGELFF.

The J gene is TRBJ1-1, the V gene TRBV2, with no clear D. This CDR3 spans 12 amino acids. With 2 bases removed from V and 3 bases from J, the gap between germline ends came to 4 bases. Germline V CDR1 and CDR2: SNHLY, FYNNEI. The DNA for the CDR3 is TGTGCCAGCAGTGAAACGGACACTGAAGCTTTCTTT. Its protein product is CASSETDTEAFF.

This sequence joins TRBV7-8 and TRBJ2-7; 7 positions match TRBD2. Per the germline V gene, CDR1 is SGHVS and CDR2 is FQNEAQ. This CDR3 region has 12 residues. Unmatched junction bases numbered 2, after V lost 2 bases and J lost 7 bases. The CDR3 sequence: CASSLPSGEQYF. The DNA of the CDR3 is TGTGCCAGCAGCTTACCTAGCGGTGAGCAGTACTTC.

This clone was observed a handful of times. The gene calls are TRBV3-1 (or the pseudogene TRBV3-2) and TRBJ1-4; 9 positions agree with TRBD1. V dropped 8 bases and J dropped 8; count of bases not matched to a gene: 3. The germline gives CDR1 LGHDT, CDR2 YNNKEL (reference sequence). The CDR3 length is 12 residues. The CDR3 region has the DNA TGTGCCAGCCGGGACAGGGACGAAAAACTGTTTTTT. Protein: CASRDRDEKLFF.

The chain joins TRBV5-6 to TRBJ2-3, with D possibly being TRBD2 (5 bases). The CDR3 is 16 residues long. V was pared by 4 bases and J by 1 base, with 16 bases between. Germline V lookup: CDR1 SGHDT, CDR2 YYEEEE. Written as DNA, the CDR3 is TGTGCCAGCAGCCGGAGAGGGCTGGGAGGCACAGATACGCAGTATTTT. It yields the protein CASSRRGLGGTDTQYF.

This clone was recorded once. This rearrangement joins TRBV11-2 to TRBJ2-3; 7 bases fit TRBD2. CDR1 is SGHAT and CDR2 is FQNNGV in the germline V gene. The V gene end was trimmed by 2 bases and the J gene end by 5 bases; junction bases not matched to a gene: 10. CDR3 length: 16 residues. In nucleotides, the CDR3 is TGTGCCAGCAGCTTACTCTTCGGGGGGAGGGGAGATACGCAGTATTTT. It encodes CASSLLFGGRGDTQYF.

V usage is TRBV5-1 and J usage is TRBJ1-6, with a tentative D call TRBD1 (6 bases). There are 14 residues in the CDR3. Germline V CDR1 and CDR2: SGHRS, YFSETQ. Trimming removed 3 bases at V and 5 bases at J, with 9 bases between. CDR3 region: CASSSGQHNSPLHF. The CDR3 DNA reads as TGCGCCAGCAGCTCCGGACAGCATAATTCACCCCTCCACTTT.

The V and J genes are TRBV6-5 and TRBJ2-1, with 8 bases fitting TRBD1. V lost 8 bases and J lost 6; bases outside the gene matches: 6. The CDR3 has 13 residues. In germline, CDR1 is MNHEY, CDR2 SVGAGI. The CDR3 DNA sequence: TGTGCCAGCGGCGTAACAGGGGGCAATGAGCAGTTCTTC. This gives the protein CASGVTGGNEQFF.

The CDR3 sequence is CASSSIVLFGTEAFF. As DNA, the CDR3 is TGTGCCAGCAGTTCGATCGTCCTATTCGGTACTGAAGCTTTCTTT. The chain carries TRBV7-9 and TRBJ1-1; no reliable D call. CDR1 and CDR2 from the germline V gene are SEHNR and FQNEAQ (reference sequence). CDR3 length equals 15 residues. Trimming took 6 bases from V and 5 from J, leaving 19 bases between them.

The rearrangement uses TRBV29-1 and TRBJ1-6, with D tentatively TRBD1 (6 bases). The germline V gene has CDR1 SQVTM and CDR2 ANQGSEA. Between the trimmed V and J ends, which lost 7 bases and 5 bases, there was a span of 15 bases. This CDR3 has 14 amino acids. The DNA of the CDR3 is TGCAGCGCTAGGTCGGACAGTAATAATTCACCCCTCCACTTT. Its protein is CSARSDSNNSPLHF.

The chain employs TRBV7-6 and TRBJ2-7, with D perhaps matching TRBD1 (5 bases). The CDR3 runs to 14 residues. V was clipped by 5 bases and J by 6 bases, with 17 bases between them. Looked up from germline, CDR1 is SGHVS and CDR2 is FNYEAQ. The CDR3 DNA is TGTGCCAGCAGCCCGGCCCCAGGGTTCCGCGAGCAGTACTTC. This codes for CASSPAPGFREQYF.

This clone was recorded only once. This chain uses TRBV5-6 with TRBJ2-7, with D maybe TRBD1 (5 bases). The germline V and J ends were trimmed by 4 bases and 4 bases, with 18 bases remaining between them. CDR3 length: 15 amino acids. Germline lookup yields CDR1 SGHDT and CDR2 YYEEEE. Here the CDR3 DNA reads TGTGCCAGCAGCCCCTGGGGCAGTCCAGGGTACGAGCAGTACTTC. Encoded protein: CASSPWGSPGYEQYF.

CDR3 in amino acids: CASRGDRFANTGELFF. In nucleotides, the CDR3 is TGTGCCAGCAGGGGGGACAGGTTCGCGAACACCGGGGAGCTGTTTTTT. The chain employs TRBV27 and TRBJ2-2, with 8 nucleotides matching TRBD1. This CDR3 has 16 amino acids. V trimming: 6 bases; J trimming: 0 bases; junction bases outside the gene matches: 6. The germline V gene encodes CDR1 MNHEY and CDR2 SMNVEV (reference sequence).

In DNA form, the CDR3 reads TGTGCCAGCAGTTACGGGACAGATTATAATTCACCCCTCCACTTT. Translating it yields CASSYGTDYNSPLHF. The V gene is TRBV6-5, the J gene TRBJ1-6; 7 bases align to TRBD1. The CDR3 consists of 15 residues. The V gene's germline CDR1 is MNHEY and CDR2 SVGAGI. J lost 4 bases, V lost 2 bases, and 2 bases had no gene match.

The genes are TRBV5-1 and TRBJ1-2, with 8 bases that match TRBD1. After removal of 0 bases from V and 3 bases from J, the junction contained 7 bases not matched to a gene. Germline V gene sequence: CDR1 SGHRS, CDR2 YFSETQ. The CDR3 totals 16 residues. Here the CDR3 reads CASSLAGAGGHYGYTF. The CDR3 bases are TGCGCCAGCAGCTTGGCCGGCGCAGGGGGCCACTATGGCTACACCTTC.

The chain has TRBV5-1 and TRBJ1-4; TRBD1 might be the D (5 bases). The germline CDR1 and CDR2 sequences are SGHRS and YFSETQ. This CDR3 contains 13 residues. Trimming left V 0 bases short and J 12 bases short, with 12 bases between. The DNA for the CDR3 is TGCGCCAGCAGCTTGGTTGTCGAAGGGGAACTGTTTTTT. Encoded protein: CASSLVVEGELFF.

V gene TRBV5-1 combines with J gene TRBJ2-2; TRBD2 matches at 9 bases. This CDR3 has 15 residues. V gave up 1 base and J gave up 3 bases; unmatched junction bases: 1. Germline CDR1 SGHRS, CDR2 YFSETQ. CDR3 amino acids: CASSLLAGYTGELFF. CDR3 nucleotides: TGCGCCAGCAGCTTGCTAGCGGGATACACCGGGGAGCTGTTTTTT.

The rearrangement joins TRBV28 to TRBJ1-1; D perhaps matches TRBD1 (5 bases). V was trimmed by 5 bases and J by 4 bases, leaving 17 bases between them. The CDR3 spans 15 residues. CDR1 and CDR2 (germline): MDHEN, SYDVKM. CDR3: CASSGSTAGRTEAFF. DNA for the CDR3: TGTGCCAGCAGTGGCTCTACAGCAGGGCGCACTGAAGCTTTCTTT.

The chain uses TRBV20-1 and TRBJ1-2; 10 bases fit TRBD1. This CDR3 region has 16 residues. Germline V gene sequence: CDR1 DFQATT, CDR2 SNEGSKA (reference sequence). V was clipped by 3 bases and J by 5 bases; unmatched bases: 12. The CDR3 DNA reads as TGCAGTGCTAGTGGACAGGGGGAAGAAGGATTATATGGCTACACCTTC. This translates into CSASGQGEEGLYGYTF.

V usage is TRBV5-1 and J usage is TRBJ2-3; 10 positions match TRBD2. This CDR3 contains 17 residues. CDR1 SGHRS and CDR2 YFSETQ come from the germline V gene. V lost 2 bases and J lost 2; bases outside the gene matches: 8. DNA for the CDR3: TGCGCCAGCAGCTTAACGACAAGCGGGAGGGACACAGATACGCAGTATTTT. This codes for CASSLTTSGRDTDTQYF.

The DNA for the CDR3 is TGTGCCACCAGCAGACCTACGTCTGACAGTATCAACACTGAAGCTTTCTTT. Translation: CATSRPTSDSINTEAFF. The chain employs TRBV15 and TRBJ1-1; TRBD1 is a possible D gene (5 bases). Trimming stripped 2 bases from V and 2 bases from J, with 18 bases between. The CDR3 extends over 17 amino acids. Per the germline V gene, CDR1 is LNHNV and CDR2 is YYDKDF (reference sequence).

The V gene is TRBV5-1, the J gene TRBJ2-5; 7 bases match TRBD1. Germline CDR1 SGHRS, CDR2 YFSETQ. Trimming took 4 bases from V and 1 from J; bases not matched to a gene: 4. The CDR3 runs to 14 residues. CDR3 loop: CASSPRQGQETQYF. The CDR3 DNA is TGCGCCAGCAGCCCCAGACAGGGCCAAGAGACCCAGTACTTC.

V is TRBV30 and J is TRBJ1-3, with D hard to call. The germline CDR1 and CDR2 sequences are GTSNPN and SVGIG (reference sequence). Trimming left V 1 base short and J 5 bases short, with 9 bases between. This CDR3 spans 13 amino acids. The CDR3 loop is CAWSASVRNTIYF. The CDR3 DNA follows: TGTGCCTGGAGTGCCTCGGTCCGAAACACCATATATTTT.